Following are 16 T cell receptor beta chains from one sample sequenced in a study of regulatory T cells in long-lasting Graves disease. As to time point: newly diagnosed GD, antithyroid drugs for less than 3 months. The TCR library used RNA extracted from PBMCs. To make TCR beta libraries, researchers used iRepertoire HTBI primers and Arm-PCR of CDR3 regions. TCRdb re-called the multiplex PCR reads with MiXCR, one entry per CDR3 protein. The sample yields approximately 350,000 distinct CDR3 sequences, over 15% seen once. These records were also assigned to another study, of T cells in Graves' hyperthyroidism and ophthalmopathy.

The material was peripheral blood mononuclear cells (PBMCs), obtained at new diagnosis, from a patient treated with antithyroid drugs. The receptors here all came from a man aged 35 to 55 with Graves disease.

This clonotype was counted ten times or more. This chain links TRBV25-1 with TRBJ2-7; D perhaps matches TRBD1 (6 bases). V lost 5 bases and J 0 bases, leaving 14 bases between the germline ends. This CDR3 contains 15 residues. CDR1 MGHDK and CDR2 SYGVNS come from the germline V gene. This CDR3 is CASSIGQPDSYEQYF. CDR3 nucleotides: TGTGCCAGCAGTATCGGACAGCCTGACTCCTACGAGCAGTACTTC.

This clonotype was counted many times. The chain is built from TRBV7-2 and TRBJ2-1; D is uncertain. Trimming took 3 bases from V and 0 from J, leaving 9 bases between them. Germline-derived CDR1 and CDR2 are SGHTA and FQGNSA. The CDR3 contains 15 residues. The CDR3 DNA is TGTGCCAGCAGCTTGGAAACCAGCTCCTACAATGAGCAGTTCTTC. Translation: CASSLETSSYNEQFF.

There are many counts of this clonotype. The rearrangement joins TRBV15 to TRBJ1-5; the match to TRBD1 covers 8 bases. V lost 5 bases to trimming and J lost 2 bases; unmatched junction nucleotides: 5. The germline gives CDR1 LNHNV, CDR2 YYDKDF (reference sequence). The CDR3 covers 15 residues. CDR3: CATSYLTGGNQPQHF. In DNA, the CDR3 is TGTGCCACCAGCTACCTGACAGGGGGCAATCAGCCCCAGCATTTT.

In its sample, this clonotype was seen many times. The chain carries TRBV18 and TRBJ2-7; 10 bases are shared with TRBD1. The V gene end was trimmed by 8 bases and the J gene end by 4 bases; junction bases not matched to a gene: 11. CDR1 is KGHSH and CDR2 is LQKENI in the germline V gene. This CDR3 is built from 15 residues. CDR3 residues: CASSPPGTGAYEQYF. The CDR3 DNA reads TGTGCCAGCAGCCCACCCGGGACAGGGGCATACGAGCAGTACTTC.

This chain connects TRBV6-2 or TRBV6-3 to TRBJ1-1; maybe TRBD1 (6 bases). CDR3 size: 13 residues. CDR1 and CDR2 (germline): MNHEY, SVGEGT. V shed 5 bases and J shed 8 bases, with 15 bases lying between them. In nucleotides, the CDR3 is TGTGCCAGCAGTCTCTCGAGGGGGGTCGAAGCTTTCTTT. Translation gives CASSLSRGVEAFF.

At least ten counts were recorded for this clonotype. For the CDR3, the DNA is TGTGCCAGCAGCCTGACAGGGGAGGGGATGGAGACCCAGTACTTC. This translates into CASSLTGEGMETQYF. The chain recombines TRBV28 with TRBJ2-5; TRBD1 might be the D (8 bases). Deletions cut 6 bases from V and 5 bases from J, with 19 bases between. The CDR3 loop spans 15 amino acids. CDR1 is MDHEN, CDR2 SYDVKM, per germline. Full variable domain (missing parts from reference TRBV28 and TRBJ2-5): DVKVTQSSRYLVKRTGEKVFLECVQDMDHENMFWYRQDPGLGLRLIYFSYDVKMKEKGDIPEGYSVSREKKERFSLILESASTNQTSMYLCASSLTGEGMETQYFGPGTRLLVL.

Many counts were recorded for this clonotype. This sequence joins TRBV2 and TRBJ1-1, with D unclear. From germline, CDR1 is SNHLY and CDR2 FYNNEI. Trimming stripped 7 bases from V and 0 bases from J, with 12 bases between. This CDR3 is 14 amino acids long. CDR3 amino acids: CASIAWDMNTEAFF. CDR3 nucleotide sequence: TGTGCCAGCATCGCCTGGGATATGAACACTGAAGCTTTCTTT.

This clonotype was detected a few times. Sequence at one end of the junction differs from germline and may be a read error. This chain joins TRBV2 and TRBJ2-7; D is possibly TRBD1 or TRBD2 (5 bases each). The CDR3 has 15 residues. Germline V gene data show CDR1 as SNHLY and CDR2 as FYNNEI. The CDR3 loop is CAGSRRDPTSDEQYF. The CDR3 region has the DNA TGTGCCGGCAGTCGCCGGGACCCCACCTCGGACGAGCAGTACTTC.

In its sample, this clonotype was seen many times. The rearrangement joins TRBV20-1 to TRBJ2-7; 8 bases fit TRBD1. Germline V lookup: CDR1 DFQATT, CDR2 SNEGSKA (reference sequence). The CDR3 runs 12 residues. J gave up 7 bases and V 8 bases, and 10 bases lay outside the gene matches. CDR3 residues: CSQTGERREQYF. The DNA for the CDR3 is TGCAGTCAGACAGGGGAAAGGCGGGAGCAGTACTTC.

V and J are TRBV27 and TRBJ2-7; a possible D gene is TRBD2 (6 bases). Trimming left V 7 bases short and J 2 bases short, with 15 bases between. The CDR3 totals 14 residues. Germline V gives CDR1 MNHEY, CDR2 SMNVEV (reference sequence). Here the CDR3 DNA reads TGTGCCAGCACTGGCGTCGGGGGAACCTACGAGCAGTACTTC. Amino acid sequence: CASTGVGGTYEQYF.

The sample holds one count of this clonotype. The chain recombines TRBV20-1 with TRBJ1-2; unclear D gene. The CDR3 has 14 amino acids. CDR1 and CDR2 from the germline V gene are DFQATT and SNEGSKA (reference sequence). Trimming pared 6 bases from V and 4 bases from J, leaving 18 bases between. CDR3 residues: CSASSYPEGYGYTF. The CDR3 region has the DNA TGCAGTGCCTCCAGTTATCCAGAGGGCTATGGCTACACCTTC.

This clonotype was seen many times. V and J are TRBV18 and TRBJ1-1, with D uncertain. Trimming pared 0 bases from V and 4 bases from J, leaving 18 bases between. This CDR3 is 17 amino acids long. Germline-derived CDR1 and CDR2 are KGHSH and LQKENI. This CDR3 is CASSPPLGFLRSTEAFF. In nucleotides, the CDR3 is TGTGCCAGCTCACCACCGTTAGGGTTTCTCCGATCCACTGAAGCTTTCTTT. The variable domain in full, completed from reference TRBV18 and TRBJ1-1, reads NAGVMQNPRHLVRRRGQEARLRCSPMKGHSHVYWYRQLPEEGLKFMVYLQKENIIDESGMPKERFSAEFPKEGPSILRIQQVVRGDSAAYFCASSPPLGFLRSTEAFFGQGTRLTVV.

As regards this clonotype: A much larger clone differs from this one at a single base, so this may be a read error. The rearrangement joins TRBV11-3 to TRBJ2-1; 8 positions match TRBD2. V lost 2 bases and J lost 0; bases outside the gene matches: 12. Germline lookup yields CDR1 SGHNT and CDR2 YENEEA. The CDR3 spans 19 residues. CDR3 region: CASSLSVAGGRSSYNEQFF. The CDR3 coding sequence is TGTGCCAGCAGCTTAAGTGTGGCGGGGGGCCGGAGCTCCTACAATGAGCAGTTCTTC.

This clonotype was recorded a few times. Since a much larger clone is just one base distant, this may be a read error. The conserved phenylalanine or tryptophan normally closing the CDR3 is absent here, so this likely arose from a read error. V and J are TRBV11-2 and TRBJ1-1; D not resolved. Germline V CDR1 and CDR2: SGHAT, FQNNGV. V was shortened by 1 base and J by 0 bases, with 6 bases between the two germline ends. This CDR3 is built from 14 residues. The CDR3 loop reads CASSLASMNTEAFL. DNA for the CDR3: TGTGCCAGCAGCTTAGCCAGTATGAACACTGAAGCTTTCCTT.

Ten or more counts support this clonotype. Since a much larger clone is just one base distant, this may be a read error. The genes are TRBV7-2 and TRBJ2-7; TRBD2 matches at 7 bases. There are 15 residues in the CDR3. Germline V lookup: CDR1 SGHTA, CDR2 FQGNSA. J lost 4 bases, V lost 0 bases, and 6 bases had no gene match. The CDR3 DNA sequence: TGTGCCAGCAGCTTAGCGAGGGACTACTGGTACGAGCAGTACTTC. It encodes CASSLARDYWYEQYF.

This chain joins TRBV27 and TRBJ1-4; D is unresolved. The CDR3 runs 14 residues. CDR1 is MNHEY and CDR2 is SMNVEV in the germline V gene (reference sequence). With 3 bases removed from V and 8 bases from J, the gap between germline ends came to 13 bases. The CDR3 nucleotides are TGTGCCAGCAGTTTTGGACCTAAGTACGAAAAACTGTTTTTT. This codes for CASSFGPKYEKLFF.